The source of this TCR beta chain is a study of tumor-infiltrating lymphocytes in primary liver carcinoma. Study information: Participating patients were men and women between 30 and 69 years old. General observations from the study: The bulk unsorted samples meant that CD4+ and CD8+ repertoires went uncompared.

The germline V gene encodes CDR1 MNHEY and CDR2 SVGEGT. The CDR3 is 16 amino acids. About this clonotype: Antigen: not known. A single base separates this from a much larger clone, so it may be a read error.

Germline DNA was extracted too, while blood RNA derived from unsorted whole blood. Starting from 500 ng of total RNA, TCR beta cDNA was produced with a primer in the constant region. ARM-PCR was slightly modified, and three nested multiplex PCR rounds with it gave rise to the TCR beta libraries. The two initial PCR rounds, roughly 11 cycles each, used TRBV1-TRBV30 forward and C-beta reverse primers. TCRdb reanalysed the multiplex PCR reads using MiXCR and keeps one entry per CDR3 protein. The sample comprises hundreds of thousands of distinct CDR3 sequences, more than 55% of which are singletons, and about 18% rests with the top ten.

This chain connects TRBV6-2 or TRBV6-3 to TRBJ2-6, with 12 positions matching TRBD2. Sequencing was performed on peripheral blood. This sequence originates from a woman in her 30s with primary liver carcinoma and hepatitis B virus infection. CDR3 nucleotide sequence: TGTGACACCGCGACTAGCGGGAGTGCAAGGGCCAACGTCCTGACTTTC. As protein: CDTATSGSARANVLTF.